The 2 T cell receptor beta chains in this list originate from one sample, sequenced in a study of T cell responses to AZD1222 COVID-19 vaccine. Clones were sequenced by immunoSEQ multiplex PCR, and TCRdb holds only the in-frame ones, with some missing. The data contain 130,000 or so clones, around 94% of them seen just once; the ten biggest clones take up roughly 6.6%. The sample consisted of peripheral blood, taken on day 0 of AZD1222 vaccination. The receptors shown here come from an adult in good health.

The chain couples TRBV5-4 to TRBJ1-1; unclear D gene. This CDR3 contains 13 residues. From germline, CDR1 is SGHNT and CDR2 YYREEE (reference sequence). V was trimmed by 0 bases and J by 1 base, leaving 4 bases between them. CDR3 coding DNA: TGTGCCAGCAGCTTGGCTAGGAACACTGAAGCTTTCTTT. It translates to CASSLARNTEAFF.

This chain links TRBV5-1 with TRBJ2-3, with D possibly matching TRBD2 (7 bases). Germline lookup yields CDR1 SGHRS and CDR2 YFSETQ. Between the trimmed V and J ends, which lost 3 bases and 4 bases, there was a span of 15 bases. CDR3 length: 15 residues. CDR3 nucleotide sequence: TGCGCCAGCAGCTGGGGGCCGGGGGGCCCAGATACGCAGTATTTT. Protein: CASSWGPGGPDTQYF.